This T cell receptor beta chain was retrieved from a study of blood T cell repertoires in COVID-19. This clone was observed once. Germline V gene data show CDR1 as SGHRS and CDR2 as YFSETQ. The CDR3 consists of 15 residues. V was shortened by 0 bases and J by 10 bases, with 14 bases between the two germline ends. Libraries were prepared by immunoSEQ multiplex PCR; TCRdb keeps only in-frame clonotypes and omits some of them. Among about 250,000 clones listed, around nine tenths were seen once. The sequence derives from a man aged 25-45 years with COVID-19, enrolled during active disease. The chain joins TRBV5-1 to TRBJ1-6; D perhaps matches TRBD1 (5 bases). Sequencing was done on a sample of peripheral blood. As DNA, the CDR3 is TGCGCCAGCAGCTTGGCGGCAGCAGGGTACTCACCCCTCCACTTT. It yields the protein CASSLAAAGYSPLHF.